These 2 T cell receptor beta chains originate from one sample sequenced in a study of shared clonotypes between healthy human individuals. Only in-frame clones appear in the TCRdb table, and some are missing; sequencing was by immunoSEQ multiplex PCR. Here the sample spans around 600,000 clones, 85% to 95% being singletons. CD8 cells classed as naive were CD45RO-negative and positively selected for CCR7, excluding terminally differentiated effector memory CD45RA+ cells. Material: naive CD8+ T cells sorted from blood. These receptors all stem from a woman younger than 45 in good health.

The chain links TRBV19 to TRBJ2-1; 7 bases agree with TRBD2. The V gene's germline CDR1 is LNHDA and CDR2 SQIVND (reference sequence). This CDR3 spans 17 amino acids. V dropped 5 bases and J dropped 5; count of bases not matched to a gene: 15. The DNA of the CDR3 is TGTGCCAGTAGTCCCTCTAGCGGACACACAGCAAACAATGAGCAGTTCTTC. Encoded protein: CASSPSSGHTANNEQFF.

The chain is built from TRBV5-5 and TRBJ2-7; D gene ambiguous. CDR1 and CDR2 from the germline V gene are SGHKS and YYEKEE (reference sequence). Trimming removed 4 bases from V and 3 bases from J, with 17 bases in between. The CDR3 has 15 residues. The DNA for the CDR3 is TGTGCCAGCAGCGACGAAGGGCCAACCTACTACGAGCAGTACTTC. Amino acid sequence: CASSDEGPTYYEQYF.